The clone carrying this T cell receptor (beta chain) was seen once. Its cognate antigen is unknown. These data originate in a study of cytotoxic CD8 clonotypes in ibrutinib-treated CLL. Across the whole study: In all, more than ten patients were relapsed/refractory, roughly 15 were treatment-naive and 17 to 18 were IGHV unmutated. Overall study findings and caveats: Public clonotypes were rare and shrank or held steady on treatment. Sustained-remission patients were sampled at different times than progressing patients were.

The V and J ends lost 9 bases and 1 base respectively, with 9 bases between them. The CDR3 extends over 12 amino acids. The germline gives CDR1 MNHEY, CDR2 SMNVEV (reference sequence). Genomic DNA in an amount of about 2 micrograms was extracted from cryopreserved PBMCs and used for the preparation of TCR beta libraries. The repertoire was sequenced with immunoSEQ multiplex PCR; TCRdb's copy has only in-frame clones and lacks some. Of about 310,000 clones listed, 80% were seen once; the top ten hold roughly 6.3%. Specimen: PBMCs, collected before ibrutinib treatment. The sequence came from a human donor with chronic lymphocytic leukemia. The chain employs TRBV27 and TRBJ1-1; a weak D match, TRBD1 (6 bases). This CDR3 reads CASSQGNTEAFF. The CDR3 DNA reads TGTGCCAGTTCACAGGGGAACACTGAAGCTTTCTTT.